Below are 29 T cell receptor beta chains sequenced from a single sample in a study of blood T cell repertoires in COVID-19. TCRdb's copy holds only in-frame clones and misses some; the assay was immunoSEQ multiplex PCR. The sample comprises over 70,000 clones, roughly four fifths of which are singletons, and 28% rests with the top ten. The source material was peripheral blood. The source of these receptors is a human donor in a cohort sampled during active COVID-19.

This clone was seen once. In DNA, the CDR3 is TGTGCCAGCAGCTTTGAACTGACCTACGAGCAGTACTTC. Translation: CASSFELTYEQYF. V usage is TRBV7-9 and J usage is TRBJ2-7; D is unresolved. Between the trimmed V and J ends, which lost 3 bases and 2 bases, there was a span of 8 bases. The germline V gene has CDR1 SEHNR and CDR2 FQNEAQ (reference sequence). The CDR3 consists of 13 residues.

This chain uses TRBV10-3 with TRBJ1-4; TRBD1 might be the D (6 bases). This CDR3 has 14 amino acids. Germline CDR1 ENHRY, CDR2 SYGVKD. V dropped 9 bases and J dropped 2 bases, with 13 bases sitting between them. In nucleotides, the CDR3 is TGTGCCATTAAAGGGGGAGCGACTAATGAAAAACTGTTTTTT. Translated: CAIKGGATNEKLFF.

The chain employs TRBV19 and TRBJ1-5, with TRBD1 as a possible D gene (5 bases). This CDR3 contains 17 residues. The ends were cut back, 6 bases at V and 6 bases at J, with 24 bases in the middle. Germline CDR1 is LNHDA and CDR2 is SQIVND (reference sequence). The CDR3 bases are TGTGCCAGTAGCCGGGGCAAACTTGGAGGGCGTGGTCAGCCCCAGCATTTT. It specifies CASSRGKLGGRGQPQHF.

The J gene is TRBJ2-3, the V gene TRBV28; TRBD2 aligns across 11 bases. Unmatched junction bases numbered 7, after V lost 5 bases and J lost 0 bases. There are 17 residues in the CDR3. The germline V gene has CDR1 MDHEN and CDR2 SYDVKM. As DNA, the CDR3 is TGTGCCAGCAGTCTAGCGGGGGGCTTAACTAGCACAGATACGCAGTATTTT. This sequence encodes CASSLAGGLTSTDTQYF.

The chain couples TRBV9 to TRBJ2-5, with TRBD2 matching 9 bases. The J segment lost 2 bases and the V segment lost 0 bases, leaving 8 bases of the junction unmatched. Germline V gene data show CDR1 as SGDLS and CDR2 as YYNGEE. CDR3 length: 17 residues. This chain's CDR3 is CASSVGGSGGVQETQYF. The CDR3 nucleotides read TGTGCCAGCAGCGTAGGTGGTAGCGGGGGAGTACAAGAGACCCAGTACTTC. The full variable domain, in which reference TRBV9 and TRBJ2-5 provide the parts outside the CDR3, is DSGVTQTPKHLITATGQRVTLRCSPRSGDLSVYWYQQSLDQGLQFLIQYYNGEERAKGNILERFSAQQFPDLHSELNLSSLELGDSALYFCASSVGGSGGVQETQYFGPGTRLLVL.

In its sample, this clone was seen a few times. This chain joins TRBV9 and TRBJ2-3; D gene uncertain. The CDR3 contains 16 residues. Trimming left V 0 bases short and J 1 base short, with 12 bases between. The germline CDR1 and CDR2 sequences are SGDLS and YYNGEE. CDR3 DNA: TGTGCCAGCAGCGTAGATCGGAGCCGGGGCACAGATACGCAGTATTTT. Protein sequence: CASSVDRSRGTDTQYF.

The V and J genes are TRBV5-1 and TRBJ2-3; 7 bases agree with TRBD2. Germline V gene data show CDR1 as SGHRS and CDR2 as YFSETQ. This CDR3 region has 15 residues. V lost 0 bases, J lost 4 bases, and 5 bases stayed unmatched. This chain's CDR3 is CASSLAGTTADTQYF. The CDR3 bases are TGCGCCAGCAGCTTGGCCGGGACTACAGCAGATACGCAGTATTTT.

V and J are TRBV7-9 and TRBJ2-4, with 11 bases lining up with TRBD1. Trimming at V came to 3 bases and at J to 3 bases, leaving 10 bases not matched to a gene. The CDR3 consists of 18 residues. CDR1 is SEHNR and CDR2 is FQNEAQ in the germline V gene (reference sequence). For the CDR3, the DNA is TGTGCCAGCAGCTTCCGGGACAGGGGGGTTGAGAGCAAAAACATTCAGTACTTC. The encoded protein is CASSFRDRGVESKNIQYF.

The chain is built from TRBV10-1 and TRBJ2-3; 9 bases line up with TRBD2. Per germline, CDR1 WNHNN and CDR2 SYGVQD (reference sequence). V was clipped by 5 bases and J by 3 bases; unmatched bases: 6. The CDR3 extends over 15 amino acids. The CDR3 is CASSPGGLATDTQYF. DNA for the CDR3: TGCGCCAGCAGTCCCGGGGGACTAGCAACAGATACGCAGTATTTT.

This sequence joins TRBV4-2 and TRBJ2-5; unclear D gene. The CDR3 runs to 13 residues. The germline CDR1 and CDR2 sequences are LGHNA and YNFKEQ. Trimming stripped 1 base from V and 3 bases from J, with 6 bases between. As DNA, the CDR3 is TGTGCCAGCAGCCAAGCCCTAGAAGAGACCCAGTACTTC. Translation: CASSQALEETQYF.

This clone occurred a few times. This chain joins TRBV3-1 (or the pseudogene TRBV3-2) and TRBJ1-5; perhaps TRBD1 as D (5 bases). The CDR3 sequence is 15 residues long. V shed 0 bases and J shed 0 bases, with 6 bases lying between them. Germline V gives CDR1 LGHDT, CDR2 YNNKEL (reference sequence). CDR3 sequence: CASSQEGDSNQPQHF. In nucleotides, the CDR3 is TGTGCCAGCAGCCAAGAAGGGGATAGCAATCAGCCCCAGCATTTT.

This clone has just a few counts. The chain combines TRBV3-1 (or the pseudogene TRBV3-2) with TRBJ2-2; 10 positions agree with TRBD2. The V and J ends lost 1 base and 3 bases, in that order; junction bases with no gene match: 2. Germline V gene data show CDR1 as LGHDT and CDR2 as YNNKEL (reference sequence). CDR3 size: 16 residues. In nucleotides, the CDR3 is TGTGCCAGCAGCCAAGGACTAGCGGGTGACACCGGGGAGCTGTTTTTT. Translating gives CASSQGLAGDTGELFF.

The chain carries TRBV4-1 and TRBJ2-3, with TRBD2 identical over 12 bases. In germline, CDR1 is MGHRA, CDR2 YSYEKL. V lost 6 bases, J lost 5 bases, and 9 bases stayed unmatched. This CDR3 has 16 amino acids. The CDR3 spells CASSNRLAGEEDTQYF. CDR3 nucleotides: TGCGCCAGCAGTAACCGACTAGCGGGGGAGGAAGATACGCAGTATTTT.

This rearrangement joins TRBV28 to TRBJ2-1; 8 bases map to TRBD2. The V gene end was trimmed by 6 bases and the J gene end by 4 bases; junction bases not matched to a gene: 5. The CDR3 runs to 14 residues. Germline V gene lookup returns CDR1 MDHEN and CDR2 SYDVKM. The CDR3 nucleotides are TGTGCCAGCAGCTATAGCGGGGTATACAATGAGCAGTTCTTC. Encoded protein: CASSYSGVYNEQFF.

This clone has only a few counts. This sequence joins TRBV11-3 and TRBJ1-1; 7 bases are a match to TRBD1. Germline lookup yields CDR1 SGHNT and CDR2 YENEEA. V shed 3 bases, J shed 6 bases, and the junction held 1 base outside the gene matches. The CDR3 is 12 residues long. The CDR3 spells CASSFGTAEAFF. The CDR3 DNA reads TGTGCCAGCAGCTTCGGGACAGCTGAAGCTTTCTTT.

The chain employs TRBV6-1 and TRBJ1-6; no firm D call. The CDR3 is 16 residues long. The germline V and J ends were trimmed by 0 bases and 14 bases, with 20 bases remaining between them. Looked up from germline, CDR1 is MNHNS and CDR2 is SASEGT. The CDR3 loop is CASSEASGSQGSALHF. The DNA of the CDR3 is TGTGCCAGCAGTGAAGCCTCGGGTTCCCAAGGTTCGGCCCTCCACTTT.

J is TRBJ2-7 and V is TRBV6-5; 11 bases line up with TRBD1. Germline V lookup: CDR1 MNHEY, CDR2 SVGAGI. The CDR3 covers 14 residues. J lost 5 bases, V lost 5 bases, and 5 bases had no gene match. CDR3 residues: CASSPGQGVNEQYF. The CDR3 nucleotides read TGTGCCAGCAGTCCGGGACAGGGGGTCAACGAGCAGTACTTC.

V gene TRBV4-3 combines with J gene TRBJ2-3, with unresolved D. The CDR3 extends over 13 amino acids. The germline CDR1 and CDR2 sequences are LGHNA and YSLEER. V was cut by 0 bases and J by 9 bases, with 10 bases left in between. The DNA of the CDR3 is TGCGCCAGCAGCCAAGATGGAGACGACACGCAGTATTTT. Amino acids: CASSQDGDDTQYF.

CDR3 sequence (DNA): TGTGCCAGCAGCAGGACAGGGCTAAAGGTCGAGCAGTACTTC. Translated: CASSRTGLKVEQYF. This chain connects TRBV5-6 to TRBJ2-7; 8 bases line up with TRBD1. This CDR3 spans 14 amino acids. Germline lookup yields CDR1 SGHDT and CDR2 YYEEEE. Trimming at V came to 4 bases and at J to 6 bases, leaving 9 bases not matched to a gene. The entire variable domain, with the rest obtained from reference TRBV5-6 and TRBJ2-7, is as follows: DAGVTQSPTHLIKTRGQQVTLRCSPKSGHDTVSWYQQALGQGPQFIFQYYEEEERQRGNFPDRFSGHQFPNYSSELNVNALLLGDSALYLCASSRTGLKVEQYFGPGTRLTVT.

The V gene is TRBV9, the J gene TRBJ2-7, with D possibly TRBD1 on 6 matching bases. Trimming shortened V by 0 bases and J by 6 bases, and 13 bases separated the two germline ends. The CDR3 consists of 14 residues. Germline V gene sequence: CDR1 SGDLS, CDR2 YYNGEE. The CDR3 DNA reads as TGTGCCAGCAGCGTAGGGGGGCTAGGTAGCGAGCAGTACTTC. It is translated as CASSVGGLGSEQYF.

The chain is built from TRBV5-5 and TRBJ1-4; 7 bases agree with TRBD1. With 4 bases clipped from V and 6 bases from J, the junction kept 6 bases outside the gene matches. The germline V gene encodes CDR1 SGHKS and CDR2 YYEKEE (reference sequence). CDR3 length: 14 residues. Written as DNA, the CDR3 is TGTGCCAGCAGCCCGACAGGGACGGATGAAAAACTGTTTTTT. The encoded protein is CASSPTGTDEKLFF.

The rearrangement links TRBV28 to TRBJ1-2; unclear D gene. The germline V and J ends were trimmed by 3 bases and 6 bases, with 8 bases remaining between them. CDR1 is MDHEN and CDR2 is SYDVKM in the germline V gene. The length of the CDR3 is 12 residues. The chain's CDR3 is CASSLAVHGYTF. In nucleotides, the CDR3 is TGTGCCAGCAGTTTGGCAGTTCATGGCTACACCTTC.

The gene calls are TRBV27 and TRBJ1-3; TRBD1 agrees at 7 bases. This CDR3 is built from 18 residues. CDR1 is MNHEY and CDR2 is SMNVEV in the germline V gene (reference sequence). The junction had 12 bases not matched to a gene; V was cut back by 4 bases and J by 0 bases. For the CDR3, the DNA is TGTGCCAGCAGTTCTACCTTGGACAGGCCCCGCTCTGGAAACACCATATATTTT. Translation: CASSSTLDRPRSGNTIYF.

For the CDR3, the DNA is TGTGCCAGCAGCAGCCAGGGGGCGAGCGGAAACACCATATATTTT. Protein sequence: CASSSQGASGNTIYF. This chain uses TRBV5-5 with TRBJ1-3; TRBD1 matches at 8 bases. The CDR3 contains 15 residues. The V gene end was trimmed by 4 bases and the J gene end by 4 bases; junction bases not matched to a gene: 7. The germline V gene has CDR1 SGHKS and CDR2 YYEKEE (reference sequence).

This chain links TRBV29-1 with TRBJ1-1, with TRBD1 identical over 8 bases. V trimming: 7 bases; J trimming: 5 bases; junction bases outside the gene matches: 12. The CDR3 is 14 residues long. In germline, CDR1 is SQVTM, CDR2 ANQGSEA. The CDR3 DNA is TGCAGCGGGATAACAGGGGGACAAAGGACTGAAGCTTTCTTT. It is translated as CSGITGGQRTEAFF. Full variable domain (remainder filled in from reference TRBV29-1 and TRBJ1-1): SAVISQKPSRDICQRGTSLTIQCQVDSQVTMMFWYRQQPGQSLTLIATANQGSEATYESGFVIDKFPISRPNLTFSTLTVSNMSPEDSSIYLCSGITGGQRTEAFFGQGTRLTVV.

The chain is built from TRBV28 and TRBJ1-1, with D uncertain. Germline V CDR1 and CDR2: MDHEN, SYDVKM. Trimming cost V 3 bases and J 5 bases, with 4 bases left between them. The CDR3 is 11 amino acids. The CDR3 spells CASSFRTEAFF. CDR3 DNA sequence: TGTGCCAGCAGTTTTCGGACTGAAGCTTTCTTT. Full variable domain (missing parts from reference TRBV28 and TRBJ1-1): DVKVTQSSRYLVKRTGEKVFLECVQDMDHENMFWYRQDPGLGLRLIYFSYDVKMKEKGDIPEGYSVSREKKERFSLILESASTNQTSMYLCASSFRTEAFFGQGTRLTVV.

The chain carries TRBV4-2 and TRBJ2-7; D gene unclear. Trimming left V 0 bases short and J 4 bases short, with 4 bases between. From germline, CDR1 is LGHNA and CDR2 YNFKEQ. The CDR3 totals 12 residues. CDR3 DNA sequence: TGTGCCAGCAGCCAAGACGGGTACGAGCAGTACTTC. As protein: CASSQDGYEQYF.

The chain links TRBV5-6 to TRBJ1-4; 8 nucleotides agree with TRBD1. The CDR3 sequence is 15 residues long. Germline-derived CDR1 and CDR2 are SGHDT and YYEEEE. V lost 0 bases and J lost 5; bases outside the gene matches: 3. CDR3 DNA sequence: TGTGCCAGCAGCTTGGGACAGGGGAGGAATGAAAAACTGTTTTTT. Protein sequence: CASSLGQGRNEKLFF. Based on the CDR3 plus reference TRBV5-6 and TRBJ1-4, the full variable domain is DAGVTQSPTHLIKTRGQQVTLRCSPKSGHDTVSWYQQALGQGPQFIFQYYEEEERQRGNFPDRFSGHQFPNYSSELNVNALLLGDSALYLCASSLGQGRNEKLFFGSGTQLSVL.

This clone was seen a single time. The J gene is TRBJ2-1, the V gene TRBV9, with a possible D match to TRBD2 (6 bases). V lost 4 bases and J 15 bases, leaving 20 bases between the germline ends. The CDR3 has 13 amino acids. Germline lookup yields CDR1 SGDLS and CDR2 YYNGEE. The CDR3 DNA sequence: TGTGCCAGCAGCTCGGCGGGGACCCACCCTGCGTTCTTC. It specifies CASSSAGTHPAFF.